A selection of T cell receptor beta chains follows, all from one sample in a study of T cell changes during pregnancy in multiple sclerosis. Libraries were prepared by immunoSEQ multiplex PCR; TCRdb keeps only in-frame clonotypes and omits some of them. The data show about 39,000 clones, with around 92% seen just once and approximately 0.36% held by the top ten. Sample: CD4+ T cells from peripheral blood mononuclear cells, taken after pregnancy. The receptors stem from a female donor with multiple sclerosis, enrolled in a pregnancy study. CDR3s include the opening cysteine and the closing phenylalanine or tryptophan. Fields, in order: J gene, V gene, CDR3 protein.

J: TRBJ2-1
V: TRBV6-1
CDR3: CASTGTGEGLEQFF

J: TRBJ2-1
V: TRBV9
CDR3: CASSDRTGGNEQFF

J: TRBJ1-5
V: TRBV4-2
CDR3: CASSHRAGNQPQHF

J: TRBJ2-3
V: TRBV7-6
CDR3: CASSLAILAVDTQYF

J: TRBJ2-5
V: TRBV7-3
CDR3: CASSLNPSGGGETQYF

J: TRBJ2-7
V: TRBV11-2
CDR3: CASSTLAGTGAYEQYF

J: TRBJ2-3
V: TRBV18
CDR3: CASSPPRSGEGTDTQYF

J: TRBJ2-5
V: TRBV5-1
CDR3: CASSFGAGGQETQYF

J: TRBJ2-1
V: TRBV29-1
CDR3: CSVAGPGNSYNEQFF

J: TRBJ2-2
V: TRBV5-4
CDR3: CASSLSQGNTGELFF

J: TRBJ1-2
V: TRBV10-3
CDR3: CAISEPQGTGGGYTF

J: TRBJ2-1
V: TRBV30
CDR3: CASRRAGPYNEQFF

J: TRBJ2-7
V: TRBV7-3
CDR3: CASSLGPGTYEQYF

J: TRBJ2-3
V: TRBV13
CDR3: CASSFKRGGRDTQYF

J: TRBJ1-5
V: TRBV5-1
CDR3: CASSLGGFNQPQHF

J: TRBJ2-5
V: TRBV5-1
CDR3: CASSAAPGVLETQYF

J: TRBJ1-2
V: TRBV5-4
CDR3: CASSPALGSRHGYTF

J: TRBJ2-3
V: TRBV5-1
CDR3: CASGNLNRGREDTQYF

J: TRBJ1-5
V: TRBV19
CDR3: CASSQTTVSNQPQHF

J: TRBJ2-2
V: TRBV2
CDR3: CASRGGTVTGELFF

J: TRBJ2-3
V: TRBV6-5
CDR3: CASSSPGAGGTDTQYF

J: TRBJ2-2
V: TRBV7-2
CDR3: CASSWMPGQGTGELFF

J: TRBJ2-7
V: TRBV7-3
CDR3: CASRVRTPSGGDRSYEQYF

J: TRBJ2-1
V: TRBV30
CDR3: CAWSGLASGANNEQFF

J: TRBJ2-2
V: TRBV9
CDR3: CASSGGGGVELFF

J: TRBJ2-5
V: TRBV4-1
CDR3: CASSQPPSETQYF

J: TRBJ2-7
V: TRBV4-1
CDR3: CASSQEETLSSYEQYF

J: TRBJ1-5
V: TRBV27
CDR3: CASSFSAGQPQHF

J: TRBJ1-4
V: TRBV2
CDR3: CASREGPSTNEKLFF

J: TRBJ2-3
V: TRBV7-9
CDR3: CASSLLLAGGGTDTQYF

J: TRBJ1-1
V: TRBV13
CDR3: CASSARRVLMNTEAFF

J: TRBJ2-5
V: TRBV6-1
CDR3: CASSASSGGVQETQYF

J: TRBJ2-7
V: TRBV5-1
CDR3: CASSLTGGTGLYEQYF